One sample yielded the 8 T cell receptor beta chains listed below, sequenced in a study of blood T cell repertoires in COVID-19. Produced via immunoSEQ multiplex PCR; TCRdb's table is partial and in-frame only. The table shows tens of thousands of clones, with around 92% occurring only once. The sequencing sample was made of peripheral blood. These receptor sequences come from a man in his 60s with acute or convalescent COVID-19.

The chain couples TRBV3-1 (or the pseudogene TRBV3-2) to TRBJ1-5; unclear D gene. The germline gives CDR1 LGHDT, CDR2 YNNKEL (reference sequence). Trimming shortened V by 3 bases and J by 5 bases, and 11 bases separated the two germline ends. The CDR3 is 14 amino acids. DNA of the CDR3: TGTGCCAGCAGCCAGGGAGGGAGCGATCAGCCCCAGCATTTT. It yields the protein CASSQGGSDQPQHF.

This chain uses TRBV18 with TRBJ1-5, with D perhaps TRBD1 (5 bases). The germline V gene encodes CDR1 KGHSH and CDR2 LQKENI. The CDR3 spans 15 residues. V gave up 2 bases and J gave up 3 bases, with 11 bases separating them. The CDR3 reads CASSPSQGANQPQHF. The CDR3 DNA reads TGTGCCAGCTCACCAAGTCAGGGCGCCAATCAGCCCCAGCATTTT.

V is TRBV6-5 and J is TRBJ1-6; 7 bases align to TRBD1. J was trimmed by 9 bases and V by 2 bases; bases with no gene match: 10. This CDR3 has 16 amino acids. The germline gives CDR1 MNHEY, CDR2 SVGAGI. CDR3 amino acids: CASSYRPRTGGSPLHF. The CDR3 bases are TGTGCCAGCAGTTACCGCCCTAGGACAGGAGGTTCACCCCTCCACTTT.

The chain carries TRBV24-1 and TRBJ2-3, with D possibly matching TRBD1 (5 bases). The CDR3 has 16 residues. Trimming left V 4 bases short and J 0 bases short, with 13 bases between. Germline lookup yields CDR1 KGHDR and CDR2 SFDVKD. In nucleotides, the CDR3 is TGTGCCACCAGTGAGCGAAGGACAACTAGCACAGATACGCAGTATTTT. It yields the protein CATSERRTTSTDTQYF.

V gene TRBV4-3 combines with J gene TRBJ1-1, with D perhaps TRBD1 (5 bases). Per the germline V gene, CDR1 is LGHNA and CDR2 is YSLEER. The V and J ends lost 4 bases and 2 bases respectively, with 17 bases between them. The CDR3 spans 16 residues. CDR3: CASSPDRDLHNTEAFF. CDR3 bases: TGCGCCAGCAGCCCGGACCGGGACTTACACAACACTGAAGCTTTCTTT.

This chain joins TRBV30 and TRBJ1-5, with D perhaps TRBD1 (6 bases). Per the germline V gene, CDR1 is GTSNPN and CDR2 is SVGIG (reference sequence). Trimming stripped 3 bases from V and 2 bases from J, with 8 bases between. There are 13 residues in the CDR3. The CDR3 nucleotides are TGTGCCTGGAGAGCAGGGGGCAATCAGCCCCAGCATTTT. Translated, it gives CAWRAGGNQPQHF. The full variable domain, its missing parts supplied by reference TRBV30 and TRBJ1-5, is SQTIHQWPATLVQPVGSPLSLECTVEGTSNPNLYWYRQAAGRGLQLLFYSVGIGQISSEVPQNLSASRPQDRQFILSSKKLLLSDSGFYLCAWRAGGNQPQHFGDGTRLSIL.

This sequence joins TRBV3-1 (or the pseudogene TRBV3-2) and TRBJ1-4, with D tentatively TRBD1 (6 bases). V was pared by 2 bases and J by 4 bases, with 8 bases between. The CDR3 runs to 14 residues. Germline CDR1 is LGHDT and CDR2 is YNNKEL (reference sequence). CDR3 in amino acids: CASSQPGDNEKLFF. As DNA, the CDR3 is TGTGCCAGCAGCCAACCAGGGGATAATGAAAAACTGTTTTTT.

The chain combines TRBV6-5 with TRBJ2-1; 14 nucleotides agree with TRBD2. Trimming cost V 4 bases and J 8 bases; bases outside gene matches: 4. The V gene's germline CDR1 is MNHEY and CDR2 SVGAGI. The CDR3 is 15 amino acids. This chain's CDR3 is CASSSTGLAGDEQFF. In DNA, the CDR3 is TGTGCCAGCAGTTCCACGGGACTAGCGGGAGATGAGCAGTTCTTC.